The subject of this entry is one T cell receptor (beta chain). Antigen: not known. The tumor samples were collected prior to definitive surgery or chemotherapy. The sample belongs to a study of high-grade serous ovarian cancer treatment subgroups. Looking at the study overall: On average, 14,192 reads and under 9,000 unique TCR beta rearrangements were obtained per sample.

Study outcomes and limitations: Repertoire similarity ranged about 0.095 to 0.8 between tumors of one patient. These tumor repertoires lack spatial information from bulk sequencing. Clonal relatedness tracked neoantigen level, and by trend copy number and mutation load.

This CDR3 has 16 amino acids. J lost 1 base, V lost 1 base, and 4 bases had no gene match. Germline V gene data show CDR1 as SGHTS and CDR2 as YDEGEE. Sequencing was performed with immunoSEQ multiplex PCR; in TCRdb, only in-frame clones are kept and a portion is missing. The repertoire includes under 2,500 clones, approximately 66% of them detected once, and 14% sits in the top ten. The chain combines TRBV5-8 with TRBJ1-5; 8 bases fit TRBD1. Sequencing used tumor tissue. This TCR came from a human donor with high-grade serous ovarian cancer. CDR3 DNA: TGTGCCAGCAGCTTGCGACAGGGGAACAGCAATCAGCCCCAGCATTTT. Protein: CASSLRQGNSNQPQHF. Supplemented by reference TRBV5-8 and TRBJ1-5, the full variable domain reads EAGVTQSPTHLIKTRGQQATLRCSPISGHTSVYWYQQALGLGLQFLLWYDEGEERNRGNFPPRFSGRQFPNYSSELNVNALELEDSALYLCASSLRQGNSNQPQHFGDGTRLSIL.